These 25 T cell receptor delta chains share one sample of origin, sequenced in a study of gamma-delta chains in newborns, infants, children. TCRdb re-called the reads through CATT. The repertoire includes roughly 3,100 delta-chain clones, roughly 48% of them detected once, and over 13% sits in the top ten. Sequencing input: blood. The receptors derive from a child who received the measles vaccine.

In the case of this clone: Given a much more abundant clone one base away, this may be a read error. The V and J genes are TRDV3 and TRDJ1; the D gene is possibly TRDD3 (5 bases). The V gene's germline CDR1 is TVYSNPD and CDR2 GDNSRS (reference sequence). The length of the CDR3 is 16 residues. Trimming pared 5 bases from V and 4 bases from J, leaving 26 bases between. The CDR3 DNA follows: TGTGCCGCTCCCCCCGGGGGGGGGCAGCCCCTCGATAAACTCATCTTT. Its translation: CAAPPGGGQPLDKLIF.

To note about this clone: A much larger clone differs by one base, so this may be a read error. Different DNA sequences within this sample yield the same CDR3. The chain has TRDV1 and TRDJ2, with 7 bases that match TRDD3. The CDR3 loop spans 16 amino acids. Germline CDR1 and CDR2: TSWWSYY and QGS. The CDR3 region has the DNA TGTGCTCTTGGGGAAGAAGAAAAGGATACGGGAGCACAGCTCTTCTTT. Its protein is CALGEEEKDTGAQLFF.

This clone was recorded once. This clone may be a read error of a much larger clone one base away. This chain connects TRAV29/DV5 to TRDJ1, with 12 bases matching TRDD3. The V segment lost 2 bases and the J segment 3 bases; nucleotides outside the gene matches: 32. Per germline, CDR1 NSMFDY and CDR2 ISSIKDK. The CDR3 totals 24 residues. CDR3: CAARFISRAKAYWGIPTWPDKLIF. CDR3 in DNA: TGTGCAGCAAGATTCATATCTAGGGCTAAGGCATACTGGGGGATACCTACTTGGCCCGATAAACTCATCTTT.

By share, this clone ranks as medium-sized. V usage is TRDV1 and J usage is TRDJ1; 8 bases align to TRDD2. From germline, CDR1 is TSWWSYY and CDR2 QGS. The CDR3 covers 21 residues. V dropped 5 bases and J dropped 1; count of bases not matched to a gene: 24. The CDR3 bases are TGTGCTCTTGGGAGAATAGGGGCCCTTCCTAGCCTTCCCGGGGGCACCGATAAACTCATCTTT. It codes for CALGRIGALPSLPGGTDKLIF.

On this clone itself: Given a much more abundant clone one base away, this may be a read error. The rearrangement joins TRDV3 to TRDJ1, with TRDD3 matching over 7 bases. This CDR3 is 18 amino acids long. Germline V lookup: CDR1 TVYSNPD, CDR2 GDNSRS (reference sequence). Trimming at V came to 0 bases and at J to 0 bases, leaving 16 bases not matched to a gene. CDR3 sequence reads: CAFRPTSTGGLYTDKLIF. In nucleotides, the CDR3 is TGTGCCTTTAGGCCTACTTCTACGGGGGGATTGTACACCGATAAACTCATCTTT. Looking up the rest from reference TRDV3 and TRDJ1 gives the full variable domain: CDKVTQSSPDQTVASGSEVVLLCTYDTVYSNPDLFWYRIRPDYSFQFVFYGDNSRSEGADFTQGRFSVKHILTQKAFHLVISPVRTEDSATYYCAFRPTSTGGLYTDKLIFGKGTRVTVEP.

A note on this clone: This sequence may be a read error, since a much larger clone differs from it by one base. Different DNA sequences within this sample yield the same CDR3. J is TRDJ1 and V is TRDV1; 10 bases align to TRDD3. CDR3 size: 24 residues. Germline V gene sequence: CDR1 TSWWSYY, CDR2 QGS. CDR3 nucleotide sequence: TGTGCTCTTGGGGGACCCTTCCTCCTCCCCAGATTCGGGGGATACGCCGTCGCCACCGATAAACTCATCTTC. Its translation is CALGGPFLLPRFGGYAVATDKLIF.

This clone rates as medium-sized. CDR3 nucleotides: TGTGCTCTTGGGGACCCTTTCGTCCCCCTCGACTGGGGGATACCTAGACCCTACACCGATAAACTCATCTTT. Its protein product is CALGDPFVPLDWGIPRPYTDKLIF. The rearrangement links TRDV1 to TRDJ1; 12 bases fit TRDD3. This CDR3 contains 24 residues. The germline CDR1 and CDR2 sequences are TSWWSYY and QGS. The J segment lost 0 bases and the V segment lost 3 bases, leaving 26 bases of the junction unmatched.

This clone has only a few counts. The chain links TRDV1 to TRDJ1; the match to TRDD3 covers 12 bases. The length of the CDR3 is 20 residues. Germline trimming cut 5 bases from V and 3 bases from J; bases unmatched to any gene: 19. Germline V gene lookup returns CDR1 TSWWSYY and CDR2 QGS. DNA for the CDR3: TGTGCTCTTGGGAAGGCCCCCATCCCCTTTACTGGGGGATACCCCGATAAACTCATCTTT. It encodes CALGKAPIPFTGGYPDKLIF.

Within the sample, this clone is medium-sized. CDR3 in amino acids: CALGPAWGIRLFDKLIF. CDR3 sequence (DNA): TGTGCTCTTGGTCCCGCTTGGGGGATACGCCTTTTCGATAAACTCATCTTT. J is TRDJ1 and V is TRDV1; 11 bases align to TRDD3. The trim removed 6 bases at V and 4 bases at J, leaving 13 bases unmatched. The CDR3 runs 17 residues. CDR1 TSWWSYY and CDR2 QGS come from the germline V gene.

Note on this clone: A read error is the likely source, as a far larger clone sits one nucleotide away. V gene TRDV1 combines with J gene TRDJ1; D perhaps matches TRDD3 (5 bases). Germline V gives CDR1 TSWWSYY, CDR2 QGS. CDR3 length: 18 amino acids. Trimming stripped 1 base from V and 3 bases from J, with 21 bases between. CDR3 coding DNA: TGTGCTCTTGGGGAACGCCTTTTCTACCGGGATTGGGCCGATAAACTCATCTTT. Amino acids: CALGERLFYRDWADKLIF.

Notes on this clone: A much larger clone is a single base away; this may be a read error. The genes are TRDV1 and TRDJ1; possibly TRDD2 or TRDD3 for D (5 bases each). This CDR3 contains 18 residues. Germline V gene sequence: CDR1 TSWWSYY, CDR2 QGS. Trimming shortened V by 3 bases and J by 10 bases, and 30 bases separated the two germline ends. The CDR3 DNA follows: TGTGCTCTTGGGGACCTCTTCCACTACCGATACTACCTGCGGAGACTCATCTTT. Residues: CALGDLFHYRYYLRRLIF.

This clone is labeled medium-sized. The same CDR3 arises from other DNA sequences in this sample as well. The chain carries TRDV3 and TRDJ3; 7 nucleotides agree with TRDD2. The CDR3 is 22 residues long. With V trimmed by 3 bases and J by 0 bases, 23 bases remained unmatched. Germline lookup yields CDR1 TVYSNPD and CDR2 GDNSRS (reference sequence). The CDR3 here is CAFPPSSVDPGRSSWDTRQMFF. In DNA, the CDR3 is TGTGCCTTCCCTCCTTCCTCCGTCGATCCTGGCCGAAGCTCCTGGGACACCCGACAGATGTTTTTC. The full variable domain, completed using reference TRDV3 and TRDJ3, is CDKVTQSSPDQTVASGSEVVLLCTYDTVYSNPDLFWYRIRPDYSFQFVFYGDNSRSEGADFTQGRFSVKHILTQKAFHLVISPVRTEDSATYYCAFPPSSVDPGRSSWDTRQMFFGTGIKLFVEP.

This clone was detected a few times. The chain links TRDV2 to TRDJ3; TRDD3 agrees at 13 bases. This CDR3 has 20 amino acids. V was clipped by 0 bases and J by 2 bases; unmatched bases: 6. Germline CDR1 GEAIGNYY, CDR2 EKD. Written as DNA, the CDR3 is TGTGCCTGTGACACCGCGGGTACTGGGGGATACGCCTGGGACACCCGACAGATGTTTTTC. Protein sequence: CACDTAGTGGYAWDTRQMFF.

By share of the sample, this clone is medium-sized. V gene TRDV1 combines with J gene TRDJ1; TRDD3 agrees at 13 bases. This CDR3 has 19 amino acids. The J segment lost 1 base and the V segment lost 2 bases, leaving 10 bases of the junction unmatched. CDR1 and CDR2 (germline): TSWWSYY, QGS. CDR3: CALGEANWGIRILTDKLIF. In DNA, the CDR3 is TGTGCTCTTGGGGAAGCCAACTGGGGGATACGGATTCTCACCGATAAACTCATCTTT.

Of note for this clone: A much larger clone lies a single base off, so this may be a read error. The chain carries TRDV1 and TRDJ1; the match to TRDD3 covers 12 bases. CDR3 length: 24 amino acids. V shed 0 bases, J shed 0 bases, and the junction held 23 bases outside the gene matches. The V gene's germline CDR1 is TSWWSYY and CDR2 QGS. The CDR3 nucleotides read TGTGCTCTTGGGGAACTTCCCCCCCCTAGGCCGTACTGGGGGATACACCAATACACCGATAAACTCATCTTT. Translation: CALGELPPPRPYWGIHQYTDKLIF.

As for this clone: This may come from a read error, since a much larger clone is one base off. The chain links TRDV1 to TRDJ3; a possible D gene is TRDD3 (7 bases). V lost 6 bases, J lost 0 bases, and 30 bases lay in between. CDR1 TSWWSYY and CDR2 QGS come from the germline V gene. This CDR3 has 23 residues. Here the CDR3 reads CALGEYRASCWGTSSWDTRQMFF. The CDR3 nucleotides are TGTGCTCTTGGAGAATATAGGGCTTCCTGTTGGGGGACGAGCTCCTGGGACACCCGACAGATGTTTTTC.

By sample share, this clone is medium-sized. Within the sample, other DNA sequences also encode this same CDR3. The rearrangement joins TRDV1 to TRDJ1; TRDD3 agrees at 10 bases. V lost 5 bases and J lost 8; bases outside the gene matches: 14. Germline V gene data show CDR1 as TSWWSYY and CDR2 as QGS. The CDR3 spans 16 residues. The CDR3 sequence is CALGLPRGGYGYKLIF. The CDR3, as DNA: TGTGCTCTTGGGCTACCCAGAGGGGGATACGGATACAAACTCATCTTT.

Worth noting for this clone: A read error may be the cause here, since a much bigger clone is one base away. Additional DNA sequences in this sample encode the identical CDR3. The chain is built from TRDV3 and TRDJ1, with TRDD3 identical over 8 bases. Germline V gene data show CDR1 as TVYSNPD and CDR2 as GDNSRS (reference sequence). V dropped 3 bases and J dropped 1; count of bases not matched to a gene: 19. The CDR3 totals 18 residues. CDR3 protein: CAFPLYFITGGFTDKLIF. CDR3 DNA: TGTGCCTTCCCCCTTTACTTCATTACTGGGGGGTTCACCGATAAACTCATCTTT.

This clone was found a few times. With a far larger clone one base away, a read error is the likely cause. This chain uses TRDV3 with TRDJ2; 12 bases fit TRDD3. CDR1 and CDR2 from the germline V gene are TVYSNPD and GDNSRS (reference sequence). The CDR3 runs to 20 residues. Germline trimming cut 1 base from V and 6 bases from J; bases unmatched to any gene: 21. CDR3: CAFTSLLFPWGIRVAAQLFF. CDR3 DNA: TGTGCCTTTACATCCCTCCTATTTCCCTGGGGGATACGGGTGGCAGCACAACTCTTCTTT.

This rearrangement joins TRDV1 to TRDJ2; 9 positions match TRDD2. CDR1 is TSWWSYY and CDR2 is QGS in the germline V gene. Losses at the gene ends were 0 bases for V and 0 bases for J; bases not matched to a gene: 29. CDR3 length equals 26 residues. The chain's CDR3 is CALGELSPSFLRGVGDRYALTAQLFF. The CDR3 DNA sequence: TGTGCTCTTGGGGAACTTTCCCCGTCCTTCCTACGTGGTGTGGGGGACCGATACGCTTTGACAGCACAACTCTTCTTT.

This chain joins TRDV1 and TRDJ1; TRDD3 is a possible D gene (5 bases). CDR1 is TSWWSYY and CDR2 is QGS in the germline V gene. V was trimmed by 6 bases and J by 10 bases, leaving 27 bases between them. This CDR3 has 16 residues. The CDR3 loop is CALGTGLTPYTDGLIF. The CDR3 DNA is TGTGCTCTTGGAACTGGCCTGACCCCTTACACCGATGGACTCATCTTT.

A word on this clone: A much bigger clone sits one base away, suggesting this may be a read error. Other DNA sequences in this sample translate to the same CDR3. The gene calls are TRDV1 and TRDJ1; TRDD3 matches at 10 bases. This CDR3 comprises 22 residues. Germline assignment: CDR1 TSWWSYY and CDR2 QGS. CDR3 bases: TGTGCTCTCGGGGCCCCCTTCCTTCACTTTAGGTGGGGGATACCCTACACCGATAAACTCATCTTT. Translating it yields CALGAPFLHFRWGIPYTDKLIF.

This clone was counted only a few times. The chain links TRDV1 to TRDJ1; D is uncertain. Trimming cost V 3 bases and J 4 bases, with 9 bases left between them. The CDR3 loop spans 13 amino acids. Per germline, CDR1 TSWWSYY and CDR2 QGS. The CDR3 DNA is TGTGCTCTTGGGGACTTTCGAGGCGATAAACTCATCTTT. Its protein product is CALGDFRGDKLIF.

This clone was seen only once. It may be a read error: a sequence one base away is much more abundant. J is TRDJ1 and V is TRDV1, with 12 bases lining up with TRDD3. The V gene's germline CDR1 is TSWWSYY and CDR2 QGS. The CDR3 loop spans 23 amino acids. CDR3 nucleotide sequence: TGTGCTCTTGGGAACCTAGTGTATCATTCTCTGGGGGATACGCCTCCTTACACCGGTAAACTCATCTTT. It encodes CALGNLVYHSLGDTPPYTGKLIF.

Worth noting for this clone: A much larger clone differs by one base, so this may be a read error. CDR3 sequence: CACDRMGASDTDKLIF. The CDR3 DNA sequence: TGTGCCTGTGACCGAATGGGGGCCTCGGACACCGATAAACTCATCTTT. The V gene is TRDV2, the J gene TRDJ1; tentative D call: TRDD3 (6 bases). Germline-derived CDR1 and CDR2 are GEAIGNYY and EKD. The CDR3 extends over 16 amino acids. Trimming pared 3 bases from V and 0 bases from J, leaving 16 bases between.